The following is a T cell receptor (beta chain) sequence with its context. This sample stems from a study of blood T cell repertoires in COVID-19. Measured with immunoSEQ multiplex PCR; TCRdb has only the in-frame clones, and not every one. The sample holds over 130,000 clones, approximately 84% seen once. Trimming took off 1 base at V and 3 bases at J, with 19 bases between the two ends. CDR3 size: 16 residues. CDR1 and CDR2 (germline): SQVTM, ANQGSEA. The receptor was isolated from a man between 50 and 59 years old in a cohort exposed to, infected with or recovered from COVID-19 (not recorded which). Material: PBMCs or T cells enriched from blood (not recorded which). The chain employs TRBV29-1 and TRBJ2-7; TRBD1 might be the D (7 bases). CDR3 sequence (DNA): TGCAGCGTTGAAGGGGGGGCCTTGGGACAGCACTACGAGCAGTACTTC. Encoded protein: CSVEGGALGQHYEQYF.